Sequencing of this TCR beta chain was carried out in a study of CD8 T cells in Susac syndrome. V dropped 1 base and J dropped 3; count of bases not matched to a gene: 8. The CDR3 contains 16 residues. Per germline, CDR1 SQVTM and CDR2 ANQGSEA. The authors sequenced TCR beta from blood CD8+ and CD4+ T cells. The multiple sclerosis control group was made up of treatment-naive patients with stable or active relapsing-remitting disease. Random-hexamer reverse transcription was applied to about 0.45 to 1 ug RNA. An immunoSEQ multiplex PCR generated amplified TCR beta CDR3 products spanning 54 Vbeta and 13 Jbeta. Using its own MiXCR run on the immunoSEQ multiplex PCR reads, TCRdb lists one record per CDR3 protein. In the table there are some 300,000 distinct CDR3 sequences, approximately 91% of which are singletons.

The origin of this receptor is a human donor with multiple sclerosis. The gene calls are TRBV29-1 and TRBJ2-3; 9 bases fit TRBD2. Material: CD8+ T cells from PBMCs. The CDR3 protein is CSVEGTCGGGTDTQYF. The CDR3 DNA follows: TGCAGCGTTGAAGGCACTTGCGGGGGGGGGACAGATACGCAGTATTTT.